This is a list of T cell receptor beta chains from one sample in a study of blood T cell repertoires in COVID-19. The table came from immunoSEQ multiplex PCR; TCRdb's copy has only in-frame clones and leaves some out. Found here are about 140,000 clones, approximately 85% of them singletons; the top ten hold 3.5% to 5%. The sequencing input was peripheral blood. These receptors were collected from a woman of 80 years or more with acute or convalescent COVID-19. The CDR3 runs from the conserved cysteine through the conserved F or W.

v_call	cdr3_length	cdr3_aa
TRBV29-1	14	CSVEKGGVGAEAFF
TRBV18	15	CASSPGTGSYNGYTF
TRBV3-1/TRBV3-2	15	CASSQEFSVTDTQYF
TRBV27	14	CASSFGRSNQPQHF
TRBV5-4	16	CASSLGGRGPNYEQYF
TRBV5-6	15	CASSLLGQTPYEQYF
TRBV10-1	11	CASRSGLEAFF
TRBV25-1	15	CASSAHGGRNTEAFF
TRBV28	16	CASSRGTSGRIYTQYF
TRBV19	13	CASSPQMNTEAFF
TRBV5-8	16	CASSFGVAGTKNIQYF
TRBV19	16	CASSYRPGFSNQPQHF
TRBV27	15	CASSLTGTATYEQYF